This T cell receptor beta chain was sequenced for a study of blood T cell repertoires in COVID-19. Sequencing was performed with immunoSEQ multiplex PCR; in TCRdb, only in-frame clones are kept and a portion is missing. The sample comprises under 300,000 clones, around 90% of which are singletons, and roughly 2% rests with the top ten. The germline V gene encodes CDR1 LNHDA and CDR2 SQIVND (reference sequence). V was clipped by 3 bases and J by 2 bases, with 25 bases between them. The CDR3 sequence is 19 residues long. The sample taken for sequencing was PBMCs or T cells enriched from blood (not recorded which). This clonotype was obtained from a middle-aged woman with acute COVID-19. This rearrangement joins TRBV19 to TRBJ2-5, with D hard to call. The CDR3 here is CASSIGVASSKPRQETQYF. The CDR3 nucleotides are TGTGCCAGTAGTATCGGCGTAGCTAGTAGCAAACCAAGGCAAGAGACCCAGTACTTC.